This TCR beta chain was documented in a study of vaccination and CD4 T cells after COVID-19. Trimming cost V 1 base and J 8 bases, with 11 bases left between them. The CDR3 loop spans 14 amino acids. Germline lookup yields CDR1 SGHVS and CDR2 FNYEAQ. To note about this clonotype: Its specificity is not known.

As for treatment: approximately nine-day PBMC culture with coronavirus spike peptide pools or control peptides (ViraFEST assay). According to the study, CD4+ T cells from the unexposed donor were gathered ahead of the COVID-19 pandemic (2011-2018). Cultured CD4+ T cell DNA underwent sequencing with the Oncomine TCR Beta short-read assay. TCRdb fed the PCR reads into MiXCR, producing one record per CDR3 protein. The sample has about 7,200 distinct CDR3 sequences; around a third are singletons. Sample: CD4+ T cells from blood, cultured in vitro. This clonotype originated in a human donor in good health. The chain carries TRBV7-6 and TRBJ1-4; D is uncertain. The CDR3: CASSLGTAQEKLFF. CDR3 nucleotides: TGTGCCAGCAGCTTAGGCACGGCACAGGAAAAACTGTTTTTT.